The 23 T cell receptor beta chains in this list originate from one sample, sequenced in a study of blood T cells in healthy people across ages. A second PCR, run for about 6 to 11 cycles, used a sample-barcoded 5' primer plus a J-beta primer mix. Via MiXCR, TCRdb re-called the 5' RACE reads, giving one row per CDR3 protein. The sample has over 1,500,000 distinct CDR3 sequences; about two fifths are singletons. The sequencing sample was made of blood. These receptors were obtained from a human donor in good health.

This clonotype was observed a handful of times. This CDR3 reads CASSLHGQVRGDYGYTF. The CDR3 nucleotides are TGTGCCAGCAGCCTCCATGGGCAGGTTCGGGGGGACTATGGCTACACCTTC. The gene calls are TRBV4-2 and TRBJ1-2; TRBD1 might be the D (5 bases). Germline values: CDR1 LGHNA, CDR2 YNFKEQ. The ends were cut back, 4 bases at V and 3 bases at J, with 21 bases in the middle. This CDR3 is 17 amino acids long.

This clonotype has just a few counts. This rearrangement joins TRBV4-3 to TRBJ2-1; D may be TRBD1 (6 bases). Germline loops: CDR1 LGHNA, CDR2 YSLEER. The CDR3 sequence is 15 residues long. The V gene lost 0 bases and the J gene lost 2 bases, with 8 bases spanning the gap. The CDR3 sequence is CASSQDTGTYNEQFF. The CDR3 nucleotides are TGCGCCAGCAGCCAAGATACAGGGACCTACAATGAGCAGTTCTTC.

V is TRBV3-1 and J is TRBJ2-7; D is ambiguous. Trimming cost V 4 bases and J 4 bases, with 17 bases left between them. Germline V gene lookup returns CDR1 LGHDT and CDR2 YNNKEL (reference sequence). The CDR3 covers 15 residues. DNA of the CDR3: TGTGCCAGCAGCCCGCAGAGTATCGTGGGGTACGAGCAGTACTTC. This translates into CASSPQSIVGYEQYF.

The chain couples TRBV29-1 to TRBJ2-1; D is uncertain. The CDR3 consists of 13 residues. Trimming left V 0 bases short and J 6 bases short, with 9 bases between. Germline CDR1 reads SQVTM; CDR2 reads ANQGSEA. CDR3 sequence reads: CSVEDQTSNEQFF. The CDR3 DNA follows: TGCAGCGTTGAAGATCAGACGAGCAATGAGCAGTTCTTC.

V usage is TRBV7-9 and J usage is TRBJ2-5; 10 positions agree with TRBD2. V shed 3 bases, J shed 5 bases, and the junction held 15 bases outside the gene matches. Germline loops: CDR1 SEHNR, CDR2 FQNEAQ (reference sequence). This CDR3 spans 18 amino acids. The CDR3 is CASSFGSGGSASGETQYF. In nucleotides, the CDR3 is TGTGCCAGCAGCTTTGGTAGCGGGGGGTCAGCGAGTGGCGAGACCCAGTACTTC.

The gene calls are TRBV7-2 and TRBJ2-5; 10 bases match TRBD2. This CDR3 comprises 14 residues. With 8 bases clipped from V and 2 bases from J, the junction kept 5 bases outside the gene matches. The germline V gene encodes CDR1 SGHTA and CDR2 FQGNSA. CDR3 protein: CASASGGPQETQYF. DNA for the CDR3: TGTGCCAGCGCTAGCGGGGGCCCTCAAGAGACCCAGTACTTC.

The chain is built from TRBV6-4 and TRBJ2-2; D remains unclear. The germline V gene encodes CDR1 MRHNA and CDR2 SNTAGT. The CDR3 is made up of 12 amino acids. Trimming removed 11 bases at V and 5 bases at J, with 12 bases between. Here the CDR3 DNA reads TGTGCCCCGCCGAAGAGGACCGGGGAGCTGTTTTTT. Its protein is CAPPKRTGELFF.

J is TRBJ2-7 and V is TRBV20-1; D possibly corresponds to TRBD1 (6 bases). The CDR3 runs 15 residues. V was clipped by 6 bases and J by 0 bases, with 18 bases between them. The germline V gene encodes CDR1 DFQATT and CDR2 SNEGSKA (reference sequence). Here the CDR3 DNA reads TGCAGTGCCCTGAAACGACAGGCCCCCTCCTACGAGCAGTACTTC. It is translated as CSALKRQAPSYEQYF.

On this clonotype: One junction end does not reproduce the germline sequence, and a read error may be involved. The rearrangement uses TRBV4-3 and TRBJ2-7; TRBD2 matches at 11 bases. The length of the CDR3 is 17 residues. Germline V CDR1 and CDR2: LGHNA, YSLEER. CDR3 in amino acids: CANSQDITGLAEGEQYF. CDR3 DNA: TGCGCCAACAGCCAAGATATAACGGGACTAGCGGAGGGCGAGCAGTACTTC.

The V gene is TRBV2, the J gene TRBJ1-2; 9 bases agree with TRBD1. CDR3 size: 15 residues. The ends lost 5 bases at V and 8 bases at J; junction bases unmatched: 12. Germline V gene data show CDR1 as SNHLY and CDR2 as FYNNEI. Here the CDR3 DNA reads TGTGCCAGCAGTCCCATCTTACAGGGGGCGTGGGGCTACACCTTC. Translation: CASSPILQGAWGYTF.

This clonotype was recorded at least ten times. The chain employs TRBV4-2 and TRBJ2-1; possible D gene TRBD2, 6 bases. Trimming took 0 bases from V and 5 from J, leaving 17 bases between them. The germline V gene has CDR1 LGHNA and CDR2 YNFKEQ. The CDR3 totals 17 residues. The CDR3 DNA sequence: TGTGCCAGCAGCCAAGACGGGGCCCTAGCGATCGACAATGAGCAGTTCTTC. Residues: CASSQDGALAIDNEQFF.

The chain carries TRBV20-1 and TRBJ2-5; TRBD2 agrees at 13 bases. The J segment lost 5 bases and the V segment lost 3 bases, leaving 9 bases of the junction unmatched. Germline V CDR1 and CDR2: DFQATT, SNEGSKA (reference sequence). CDR3 size: 16 residues. The DNA of the CDR3 is TGCAGTGCTAGTAAACTAGCGGGGGGGCCGGGGGAGACCCAGTACTTC. This codes for CSASKLAGGPGETQYF.

This clonotype was seen only a few times. V is TRBV2 and J is TRBJ2-7; no clear D. With 3 bases removed from V and 2 bases from J, the gap between germline ends came to 14 bases. CDR1 SNHLY and CDR2 FYNNEI come from the germline V gene. There are 15 residues in the CDR3. As DNA, the CDR3 is TGTGCCAGCAGTGAGGGGATAGAGAGGACCTACGAGCAGTACTTC. It translates to CASSEGIERTYEQYF.

The chain recombines TRBV9 with TRBJ2-1; no definite D call. Per the germline V gene, CDR1 is SGDLS and CDR2 is YYNGEE. The CDR3 totals 14 residues. V lost 0 bases and J 9 bases, leaving 13 bases between the germline ends. The CDR3 DNA reads TGTGCCAGCAGCGTAGTCCCCCAGTGGGGTGAGCAGTTCTTC. Its protein product is CASSVVPQWGEQFF.

This clonotype came up many times. One end of the junction does not line up with germline, which may come from a read error. The genes are TRBV4-3 and TRBJ1-1; a possible D gene is TRBD1 (6 bases). The CDR3 consists of 13 residues. Germline values: CDR1 LGHNA, CDR2 YSLEER. The CDR3: CASSQGRNTEAFF. CDR3 DNA: TGTGCCAGCAGCCAGGGGCGGAACACTGAAGCTTTCTTT.

The chain joins TRBV29-1 to TRBJ1-2, with 7 bases identical to TRBD1. The CDR3 covers 14 residues. The V segment lost 5 bases and the J segment 4 bases; nucleotides outside the gene matches: 10. CDR1 is SQVTM and CDR2 is ANQGSEA in the germline V gene. CDR3 sequence (DNA): TGCAGCGTTCCTTGGACAGGCCCTAGCTATGGCTACACCTTC. Translating it yields CSVPWTGPSYGYTF.

This clonotype was recorded a few times. The chain has TRBV20-1 and TRBJ2-1, with D perhaps TRBD2 (7 bases). CDR1 and CDR2 from the germline V gene are DFQATT and SNEGSKA (reference sequence). V shed 1 base and J shed 3 bases, with 22 bases lying between them. This CDR3 comprises 18 residues. CDR3 sequence reads: CSARGNGGPIGIYNEQFF. The CDR3 nucleotides read TGCAGTGCTAGAGGGAACGGGGGGCCTATCGGGATCTACAATGAGCAGTTCTTC.

This clonotype was seen a handful of times. CDR3 nucleotides: TGTGCCAGCAGCCCTCCCGCCTGGCACAGCTCCTACGAGCAGTACTTC. This codes for CASSPPAWHSSYEQYF. V gene TRBV7-8 combines with J gene TRBJ2-7; D gene unclear. The germline V and J ends were trimmed by 5 bases and 0 bases, with 17 bases remaining between them. The germline V gene encodes CDR1 SGHVS and CDR2 FQNEAQ. The CDR3 loop spans 16 amino acids.

In this sample, this clonotype turned up a few times. The V gene is TRBV20-1, the J gene TRBJ2-7, with 7 bases identical to TRBD2. With the DNA end fitting TRBJ2-5 better, the J assignment may be wrong. Germline loops: CDR1 DFQATT, CDR2 SNEGSKA (reference sequence). This CDR3 is built from 15 residues. The CDR3 DNA reads TGCAGTGCTAGAGATATTTGGGGGGGGGGAGAGACCCAGTACTTC. Encoded protein: CSARDIWGGGETQYF.

This chain links TRBV21-1 with TRBJ2-7. TRBV21-1 constitutes a pseudogene. This CDR3 contains 12 residues. DNA for the CDR3: TGTGCCAGCAGCAAAGTATGGTACGAGCAGTACTTC. Translation gives CASSKVWYEQYF.

This chain joins TRBV6-6 and TRBJ1-5, with D possibly matching TRBD1 (5 bases). Germline V gives CDR1 MNHNY, CDR2 SVGAGI (reference sequence). The CDR3 has 16 amino acids. V dropped 2 bases and J dropped 0 bases, with 11 bases sitting between them. For the CDR3, the DNA is TGTGCCAGCAGTTACGCGGGGGAGTATAGCAATCAGCCCCAGCATTTT. Translated: CASSYAGEYSNQPQHF.

The chain is built from TRBV6-6 and TRBJ1-1, with TRBD1 matching 8 bases. Germline-derived CDR1 and CDR2 are MNHNY and SVGAGI (reference sequence). The CDR3 loop spans 15 amino acids. After removal of 0 bases from V and 5 bases from J, the junction contained 5 bases not matched to a gene. CDR3 sequence (DNA): TGTGCCAGCAGTTACTCGACAGGGGAGGGGACTGAAGCTTTCTTT. Translating it yields CASSYSTGEGTEAFF.

The chain links TRBV5-1 to TRBJ1-3; tentative D call: TRBD1 (5 bases). CDR1 is SGHRS and CDR2 is YFSETQ in the germline V gene. The CDR3 length is 15 residues. The V end lost 0 bases, the J end lost 3 bases, and 10 bases lay between the germline ends. The CDR3 region is CASSLVGALGNTIYF. Written as DNA, the CDR3 is TGCGCCAGCAGCTTGGTTGGGGCGCTTGGAAACACCATATATTTT.